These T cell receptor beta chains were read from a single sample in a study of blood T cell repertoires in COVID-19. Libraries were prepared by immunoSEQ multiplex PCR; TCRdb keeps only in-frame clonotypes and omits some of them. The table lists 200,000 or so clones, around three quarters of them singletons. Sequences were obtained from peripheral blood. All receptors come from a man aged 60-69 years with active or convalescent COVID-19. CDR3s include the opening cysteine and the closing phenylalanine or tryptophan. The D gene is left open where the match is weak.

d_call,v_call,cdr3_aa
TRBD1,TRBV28,CASSSRTGWDTQYF
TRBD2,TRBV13,CASSLGGGRAPDTQYF
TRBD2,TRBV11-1,CASRSPGLAGVETQYF
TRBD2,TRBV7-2,CASSLEASGRARPMETQYF
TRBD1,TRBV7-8,CASSLRDRGSYGNTEAFF
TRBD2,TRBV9,CASSVVAGGNTGELFF
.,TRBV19,CARGQRGMQNTGELFF
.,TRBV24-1,CATSDNGGNQPQHF
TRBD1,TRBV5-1,CASRKGQGAEKLFF
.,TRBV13,CASSPRSMNTEAFF
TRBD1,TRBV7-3,CASSSSQGFYNEQFF
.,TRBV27,CASNTSSGSDTQYF
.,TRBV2,CASSVEGSSYEQYF
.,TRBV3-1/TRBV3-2,CASSQDLGQYEQYF
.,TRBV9,CASSRDEGNEQYF
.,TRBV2,CATGGDSYEQYF
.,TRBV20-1,CSVGGYGYTF
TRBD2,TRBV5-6,CASTPAGLAGEKQYF
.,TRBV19,CASSSPRDRRTEAFF
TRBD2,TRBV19,CASSITRTSGTGELFF
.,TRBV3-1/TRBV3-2,CASSQEAAGNTIYF
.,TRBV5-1,CASSLDVSSYEQYF
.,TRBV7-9,CASSLAGPYGYTF
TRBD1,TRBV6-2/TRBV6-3,CASSRDSATHGYTF
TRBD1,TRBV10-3,CAITHKGAGTGELFF
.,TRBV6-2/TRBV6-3,CASSPDSSGYYGYTF
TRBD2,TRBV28,CASIELAGGADTQYF
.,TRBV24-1,CATSGGGSYEQYF
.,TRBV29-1,CSVGSGNYEQYF
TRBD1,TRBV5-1,CASSLYQGATGELFF